These 11 T cell receptor beta chains were all obtained from the same sample, sequenced in a study of T cells after yellow fever vaccination. TCRdb re-called the 5' RACE reads through MiXCR, storing one row per CDR3 protein. The repertoire consists of 350,000 to 450,000 distinct CDR3 sequences, with 6.2% occurring once and the leading ten covering over 12%. The sequenced sample was PBMCs, obtained 5 days after the yellow fever booster vaccination. Receptors originate from a man aged 25-45 years who received the YFV17D yellow fever vaccine.

This clonotype was picked up a small number of times. V usage is TRBV14 and J usage is TRBJ1-2; TRBD1 aligns across 7 bases. Unmatched junction bases numbered 3, after V lost 0 bases and J lost 8 bases. The CDR3 has 13 amino acids. Germline values: CDR1 SGHDN, CDR2 FVKESK. Here the CDR3 DNA reads TGTGCCAGCAGCCAAGAGGAGGGACAGGGCTACACCTTC. Its protein product is CASSQEEGQGYTF.

This clonotype was recorded at least ten times. The V gene is TRBV30, the J gene TRBJ2-7; D is undetermined. The germline gives CDR1 GTSNPN, CDR2 SVGIG (reference sequence). Trimming removed 0 bases at V and 3 bases at J, with 9 bases between. The CDR3 covers 13 residues. The CDR3 DNA is TGTGCCTGGAGTGTACTCAGTGGCTACGAGCAGTACTTC. Residues: CAWSVLSGYEQYF.

This clonotype appeared many times. The chain carries TRBV11-2 and TRBJ2-7, with 10 bases lining up with TRBD1. V trimming: 8 bases; J trimming: 4 bases; junction bases outside the gene matches: 8. In germline, CDR1 is SGHAT, CDR2 FQNNGV. This CDR3 has 14 residues. This CDR3 reads CASGGTGDFYEQYF. CDR3 nucleotide sequence: TGTGCCAGCGGTGGGACAGGGGATTTTTACGAGCAGTACTTC.

This clonotype appeared a few times. The J gene is TRBJ2-2, the V gene TRBV25-1; D unresolved. This CDR3 spans 12 amino acids. Germline CDR1 reads MGHDK; CDR2 reads SYGVNS. V lost 1 base to trimming and J lost 7 bases, with 4 bases between them. The CDR3, as DNA: TGTGCCAGCAGTGAATTGGTCGGGGAGCTGTTTTTT. This encodes CASSELVGELFF.

This clonotype has a handful of counts. V usage is TRBV7-2 and J usage is TRBJ1-1; D is unclear. The V gene's germline CDR1 is SGHTA and CDR2 FQGNSA. The CDR3 contains 15 residues. Trimming removed 3 bases at V and 1 base at J, with 12 bases between. This chain's CDR3 is CASSFNSRGNTEAFF. The CDR3 region has the DNA TGTGCCAGCAGCTTTAATTCCCGAGGGAACACTGAAGCTTTCTTT.

The chain has TRBV30 and TRBJ2-1, with D uncertain. Germline V lookup: CDR1 GTSNPN, CDR2 SVGIG (reference sequence). The CDR3 loop spans 13 amino acids. Trimming removed 2 bases from V and 1 base from J, with 6 bases in between. The CDR3, as DNA: TGTGCCTGGAGTCGGGTGTCCTACAATGAGCAGTTCTTC. Protein sequence: CAWSRVSYNEQFF.

This clonotype was picked up a small number of times. The genes are TRBV4-2 and TRBJ2-1; 8 bases are a match to TRBD2. CDR1 is LGHNA and CDR2 is YNFKEQ in the germline V gene. CDR3 size: 16 residues. Trimming took 3 bases from V and 0 from J; bases not matched to a gene: 4. The CDR3 loop reads CASSHVGLASYNEQFF. The CDR3 DNA follows: TGTGCCAGCAGCCACGTAGGACTAGCCTCCTACAATGAGCAGTTCTTC.

This clonotype was seen a handful of times. CDR3 sequence (DNA): TGCAGTGCTAGCCCGGACAGGGGGTACTATGGCTACACCTTC. Protein: CSASPDRGYYGYTF. The chain couples TRBV20-1 to TRBJ1-2, with 10 nucleotides matching TRBD1. The CDR3 runs 14 residues. Germline CDR1 reads DFQATT; CDR2 reads SNEGSKA (reference sequence). V was clipped by 3 bases and J by 3 bases; unmatched bases: 4.

This clonotype has ten or more counts. This sequence joins TRBV7-2 and TRBJ1-1; the D gene is possibly TRBD1 (5 bases). V shed 4 bases and J shed 1 base, with 10 bases lying between them. Germline V gene sequence: CDR1 SGHTA, CDR2 FQGNSA. CDR3 length equals 14 residues. CDR3 nucleotides: TGTGCCAGCAGCTCCCCGGACAAGAACACTGAAGCTTTCTTT. Encoded protein: CASSSPDKNTEAFF.

This clonotype was seen more than once but under ten times. The chain has TRBV30 and TRBJ1-5; the D is unclear. Germline assignment: CDR1 GTSNPN and CDR2 SVGIG (reference sequence). V was shortened by 0 bases and J by 3 bases, with 9 bases between the two germline ends. CDR3 length equals 14 residues. CDR3 sequence: CAWSVGNVNQPQHF. The CDR3 coding sequence is TGTGCCTGGAGTGTAGGGAACGTCAATCAGCCCCAGCATTTT.

In this sample, this clonotype turned up many times. This chain uses TRBV28 with TRBJ2-1; 7 bases match TRBD2. The germline V gene has CDR1 MDHEN and CDR2 SYDVKM. Trimming at V came to 7 bases and at J to 9 bases, leaving 6 bases not matched to a gene. This CDR3 has 12 residues. The CDR3 protein is CASIAWGGEQFF. The CDR3, as DNA: TGTGCCAGCATTGCATGGGGGGGTGAGCAGTTCTTC.